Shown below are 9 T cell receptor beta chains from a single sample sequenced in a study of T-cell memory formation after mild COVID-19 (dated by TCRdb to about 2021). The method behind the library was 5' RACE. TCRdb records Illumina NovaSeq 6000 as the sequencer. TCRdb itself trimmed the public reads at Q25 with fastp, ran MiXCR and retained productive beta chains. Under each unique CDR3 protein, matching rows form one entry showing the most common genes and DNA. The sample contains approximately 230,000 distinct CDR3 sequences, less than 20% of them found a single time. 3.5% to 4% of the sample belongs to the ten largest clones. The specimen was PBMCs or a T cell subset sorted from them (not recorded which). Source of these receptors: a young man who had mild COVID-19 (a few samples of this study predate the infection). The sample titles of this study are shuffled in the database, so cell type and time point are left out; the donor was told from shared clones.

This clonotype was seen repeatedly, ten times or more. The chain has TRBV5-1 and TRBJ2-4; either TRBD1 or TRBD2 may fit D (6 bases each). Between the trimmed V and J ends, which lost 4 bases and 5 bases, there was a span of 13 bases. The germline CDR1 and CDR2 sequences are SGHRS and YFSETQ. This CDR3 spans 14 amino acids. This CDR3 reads CASSGGTLQNIQYF. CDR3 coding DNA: TGCGCCAGCAGCGGGGGGACACTTCAAAACATTCAGTACTTC. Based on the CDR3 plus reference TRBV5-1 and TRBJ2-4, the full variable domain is KAGVTQTPRYLIKTRGQQVTLSCSPISGHRSVSWYQQTPGQGLQFLFEYFSETQRNKGNFPGRFSGRQFSNSRSEMNVSTLELGDSALYLCASSGGTLQNIQYFGAGTRLSVL.

The CDR3 bases are TGTGCCAGCAGCGTAGATCAGGGGATGAACACTGAAGCTTTCTTT. Its translation is CASSVDQGMNTEAFF. The chain joins TRBV9 to TRBJ1-1, with D possibly matching TRBD1 (6 bases). CDR3 length: 15 amino acids. The germline CDR1 and CDR2 sequences are SGDLS and YYNGEE. V was trimmed by 0 bases and J by 0 bases, leaving 9 bases between them.

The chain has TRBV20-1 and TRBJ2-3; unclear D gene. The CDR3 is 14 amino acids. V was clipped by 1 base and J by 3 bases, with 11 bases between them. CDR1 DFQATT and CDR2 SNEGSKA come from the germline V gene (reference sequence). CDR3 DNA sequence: TGCAGTGCTAGAGGATCCCTGAAGACAGATACGCAGTATTTT. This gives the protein CSARGSLKTDTQYF.

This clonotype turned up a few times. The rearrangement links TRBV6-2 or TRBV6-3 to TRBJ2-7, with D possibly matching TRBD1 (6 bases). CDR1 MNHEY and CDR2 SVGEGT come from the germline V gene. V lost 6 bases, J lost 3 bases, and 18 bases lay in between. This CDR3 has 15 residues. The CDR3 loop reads CASRLGADYIYEQYF. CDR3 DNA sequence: TGTGCCAGCAGACTGGGGGCCGACTATATCTACGAGCAGTACTTC.

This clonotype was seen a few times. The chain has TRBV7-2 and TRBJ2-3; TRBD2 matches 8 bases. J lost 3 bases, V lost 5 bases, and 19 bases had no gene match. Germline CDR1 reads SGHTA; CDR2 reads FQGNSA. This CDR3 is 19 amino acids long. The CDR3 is CASSAPTWERGRKTDTQYF. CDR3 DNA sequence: TGTGCCAGCAGCGCCCCGACCTGGGAGCGGGGGCGTAAGACAGATACGCAGTATTTT.

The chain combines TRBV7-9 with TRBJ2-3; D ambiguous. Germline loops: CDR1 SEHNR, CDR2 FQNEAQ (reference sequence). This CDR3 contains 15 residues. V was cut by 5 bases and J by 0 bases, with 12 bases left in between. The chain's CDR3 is CASSPGRISTDTQYF. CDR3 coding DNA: TGTGCCAGCAGCCCCGGACGGATTAGCACAGATACGCAGTATTTT.

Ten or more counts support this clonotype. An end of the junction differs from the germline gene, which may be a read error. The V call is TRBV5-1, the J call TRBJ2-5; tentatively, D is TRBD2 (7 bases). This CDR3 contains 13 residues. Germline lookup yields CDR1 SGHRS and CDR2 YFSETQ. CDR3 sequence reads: CASSLRGQETQYF. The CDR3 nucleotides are TGTGCCAGCAGTTTGCGGGGGCAGGAGACCCAGTACTTC.

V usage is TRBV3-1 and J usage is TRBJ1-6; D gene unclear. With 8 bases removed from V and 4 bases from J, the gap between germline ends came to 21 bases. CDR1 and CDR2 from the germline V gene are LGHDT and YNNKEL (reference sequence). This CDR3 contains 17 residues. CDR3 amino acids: CASRSQSSSEYNSPLHF. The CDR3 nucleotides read TGTGCCAGCCGCAGCCAATCCTCCTCGGAGTATAATTCACCCCTCCACTTT.

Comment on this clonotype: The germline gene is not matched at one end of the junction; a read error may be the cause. Written as DNA, the CDR3 is TGTGCTAGCAGCCTCCTGACCGGGACCGGTGAGCAGTTCTTC. This gives the protein CASSLLTGTGEQFF. This chain links TRBV7-7 with TRBJ2-1, with D perhaps being TRBD1 or TRBD2 (5 bases each). CDR1 and CDR2 (germline): SSHAT, FNYEAQ (reference sequence). The CDR3 runs to 14 residues. Supplemented by reference TRBV7-7 and TRBJ2-1, the full variable domain reads GAGVSQSPRYKVTKRGQDVTLRCDPISSHATLYWYQQALGQGPEFLTYFNYEAQPDKSGLPSDRFSAERPEGSISTLTIQRTEQRDSAMYRCASSLLTGTGEQFFGPGTRLTVL.